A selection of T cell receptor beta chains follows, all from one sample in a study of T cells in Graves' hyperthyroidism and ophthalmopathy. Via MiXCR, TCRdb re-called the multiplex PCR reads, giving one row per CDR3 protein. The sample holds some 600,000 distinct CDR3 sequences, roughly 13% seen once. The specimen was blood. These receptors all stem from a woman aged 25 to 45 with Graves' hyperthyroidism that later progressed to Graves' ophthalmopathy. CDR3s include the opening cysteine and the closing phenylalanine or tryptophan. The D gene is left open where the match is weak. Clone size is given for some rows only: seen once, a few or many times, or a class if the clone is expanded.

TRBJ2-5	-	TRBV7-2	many	CASSSTSTGETQYF	TGTGCCAGCAGTTCCACCTCTACGGGGGAGACCCAGTACTTC
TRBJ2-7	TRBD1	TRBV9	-	CASSNPGGGEQYF	TGTGCCAGCAGCAACCCAGGGGGCGGCGAGCAGTACTTC
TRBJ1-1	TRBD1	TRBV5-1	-	CASSLGQGALNTGAFF	TGCGCCAGCAGCTTGGGGCAGGGGGCCTTGAACACTGGAGCTTTCTTT
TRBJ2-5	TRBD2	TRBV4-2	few	CASSDYGSSGLAGPPETQYF	TGTGCCAGCAGCGATTACGGGTCCTCGGGACTAGCGGGGCCCCCCGAGACCCAGTACTTC
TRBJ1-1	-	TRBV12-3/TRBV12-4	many	CATRPNRANTEAFF	TGTGCCACCAGGCCAAACAGGGCGAACACTGAAGCTTTCTTT
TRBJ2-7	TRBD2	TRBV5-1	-	CASSLATLAGTYEQYF	TGCGCCAGCAGCTTGGCTACTCTAGCGGGAACCTACGAGCAGTACTTC
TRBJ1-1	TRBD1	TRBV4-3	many	CASSQNLGTGGSEAFF	TGCGCCAGCAGCCAAAACCTTGGAACAGGGGGGTCTGAAGCTTTCTTT
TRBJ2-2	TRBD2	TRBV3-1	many	CASSQGMSGRNTGELFF	TGTGCCAGCAGCCAAGGGATGAGCGGGAGGAACACCGGGGAGCTGTTTTTT
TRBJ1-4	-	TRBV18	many	CASSPTAGGPNEKLFF	TGTGCCAGCTCACCAACCGCGGGGGGGCCGAATGAAAAACTGTTTTTT
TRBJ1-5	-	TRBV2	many	CASSVSQGTGQPQHF	TGTGCCAGCAGTGTGTCCCAGGGAACAGGGCAGCCCCAGCATTTT
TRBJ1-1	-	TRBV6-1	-	CASSREGARLTPEAFF	TGTGCCAGCAGTCGAGAGGGCGCCAGGTTAACACCTGAAGCTTTCTTT
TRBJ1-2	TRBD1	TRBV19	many	CASSIRTGGIIDGYTF	TGTGCCAGTAGTATCCGGACAGGGGGCATAATCGATGGCTACACCTTC
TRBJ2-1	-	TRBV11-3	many	CASSLDSVVGQFF	TGTGCCAGCAGCTTAGATTCGGTAGTCGGGCAGTTCTTC
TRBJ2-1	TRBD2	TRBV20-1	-	CSARVASGRAYNEQFF	TGCAGTGCTAGAGTGGCTAGCGGGAGGGCCTACAATGAGCAGTTCTTC
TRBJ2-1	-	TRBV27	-	CASSGAGVGYNEQFF	TGTGCCAGCAGTGGGGCCGGGGTAGGCTACAATGAGCAGTTCTTC
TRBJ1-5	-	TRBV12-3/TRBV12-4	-	CASTPGGQPQHF	TGTGCCAGCACCCCGGGGGGTCAGCCCCAGCATTTT
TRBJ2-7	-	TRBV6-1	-	CASSVHLGEQYF	TGTGCCAGCAGTGTCCACTTGGGTGAGCAGTACTTC
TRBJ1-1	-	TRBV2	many	CASSVPMGNTEAFF	TGTGCCAGCAGTGTTCCAATGGGGAACACTGAAGCTTTCTTT
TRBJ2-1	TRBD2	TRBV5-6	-	CASILLAGADEQFF	TGTGCCAGCATCCTACTAGCGGGAGCCGATGAGCAGTTCTTC
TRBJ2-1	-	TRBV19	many	CASSILPVAGTYNEQFF	TGTGCCAGTAGTATCCTCCCCGTGGCAGGTACTTACAATGAGCAGTTCTTC
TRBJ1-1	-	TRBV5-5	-	CASKAGWNTEAFF	TGTGCCAGCAAAGCCGGCTGGAACACTGAAGCTTTCTTT
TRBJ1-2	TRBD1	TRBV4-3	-	CASSQVQGSGYTF	TGCGCCAGCAGCCAAGTACAGGGGTCTGGCTACACCTTC
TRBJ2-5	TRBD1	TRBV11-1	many	CASSKGQGRETQYF	TGTGCCAGCAGCAAGGGACAGGGTCGGGAGACCCAGTACTTC
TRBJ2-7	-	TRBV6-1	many	CASSPSGQDTYEQYF	TGTGCCAGCAGTCCATCGGGACAAGATACCTACGAGCAGTACTTC
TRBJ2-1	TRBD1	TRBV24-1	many	CATSDQTGGWENEQFF	TGTGCCACCAGTGATCAGACAGGGGGTTGGGAGAATGAGCAGTTCTTC
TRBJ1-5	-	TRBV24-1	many	CATILGLGTPQHF	TGTGCCACCATCTTGGGGCTCGGGACGCCCCAGCATTTT
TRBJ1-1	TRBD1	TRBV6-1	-	CASSPTGQGREAFF	TGTGCCAGCAGTCCGACTGGACAGGGAAGGGAAGCTTTCTTT
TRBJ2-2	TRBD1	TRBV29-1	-	CSVGSRTGKSGELFF	TGCAGCGTTGGTTCCCGGACAGGGAAGTCCGGGGAGCTGTTTTTT
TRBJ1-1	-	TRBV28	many	CASSLVRTEAFF	TGTGCCAGCAGTTTAGTACGAACTGAAGCTTTCTTT
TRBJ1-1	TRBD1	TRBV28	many	CASRVGTGKAFF	TGTGCCAGCAGGGTCGGGACAGGGAAGGCTTTCTTT
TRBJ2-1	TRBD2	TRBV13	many	CASSQRSLAGGTYNEQFF	TGTGCCAGCAGCCAAAGGTCACTAGCGGGAGGAACCTACAATGAGCAGTTCTTC
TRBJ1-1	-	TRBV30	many	CAWRISGFSAEAFF	TGTGCCTGGAGGATCTCAGGGTTTAGTGCTGAAGCTTTCTTT
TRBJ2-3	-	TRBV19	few	CASSIEGTDTDTQYF	TGTGCCAGTAGTATAGAGGGGACCGACACAGATACGCAGTATTTT
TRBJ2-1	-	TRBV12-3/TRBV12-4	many	CASRGDPRLNEQFF	TGTGCCAGCAGGGGGGACCCTCGCCTCAATGAGCAGTTCTTC
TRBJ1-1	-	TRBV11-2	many	CASSLIEGGSEAFF	TGTGCCAGCAGCTTAATTGAAGGGGGTAGTGAAGCTTTCTTT
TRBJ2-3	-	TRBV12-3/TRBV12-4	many	CASSPYSRGTDTQYF	TGTGCCAGCAGTCCCTACTCAAGGGGAACAGATACGCAGTATTTT
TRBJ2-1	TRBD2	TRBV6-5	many	CASSYSGASGNEQFF	TGTGCCAGCAGTTACTCTGGGGCTAGCGGCAATGAGCAGTTCTTC
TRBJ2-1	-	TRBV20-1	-	CSAERPTNEQFF	TGCAGTGCTGAAAGGCCGACCAATGAGCAGTTCTTC
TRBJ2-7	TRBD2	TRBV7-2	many	CASSPVERAGYEQYF	TGTGCCAGCAGCCCAGTGGAGAGAGCGGGATACGAGCAGTACTTC
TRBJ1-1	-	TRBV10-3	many	CAISYEGTEAFF	TGTGCCATCAGTTACGAGGGCACTGAAGCTTTCTTT
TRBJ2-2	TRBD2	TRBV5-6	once	CASSLSLAAGELVF	TGTGCCAGCAGCTTGTCACTAGCGGCCGGGGAGCTGGTTTTT
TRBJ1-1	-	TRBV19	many	CASSILLGRRSGRSNTEAFF	TGTGCCAGTAGTATCCTTTTGGGACGGAGATCAGGAAGATCGAACACTGAAGCTTTCTTT
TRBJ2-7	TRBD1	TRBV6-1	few	CASSIGTENYEQYF	TGTGCCAGCAGCATAGGGACAGAGAACTACGAGCAGTACTTC
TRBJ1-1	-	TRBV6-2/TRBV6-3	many	CASRPGGAWFTEAFF	TGTGCCAGCAGGCCCGGGGGGGCTTGGTTCACTGAAGCTTTCTTT
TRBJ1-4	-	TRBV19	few	CASSLQEKLFF	TGTGCCAGTAGTCTACAGGAAAAACTGTTTTTT
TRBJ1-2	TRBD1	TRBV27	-	CASSLGGWPGQGDYGYTF	TGTGCCAGCAGTTTGGGAGGATGGCCGGGACAGGGGGACTATGGCTACACCTTC